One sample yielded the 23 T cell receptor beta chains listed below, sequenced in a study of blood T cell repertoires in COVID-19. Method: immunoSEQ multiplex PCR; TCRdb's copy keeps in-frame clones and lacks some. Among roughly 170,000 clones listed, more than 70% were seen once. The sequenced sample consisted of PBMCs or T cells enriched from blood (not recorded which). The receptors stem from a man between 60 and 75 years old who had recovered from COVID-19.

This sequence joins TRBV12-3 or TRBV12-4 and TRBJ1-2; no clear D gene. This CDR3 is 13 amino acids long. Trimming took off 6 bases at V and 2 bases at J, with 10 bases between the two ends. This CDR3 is CASRTAGNYGYTF. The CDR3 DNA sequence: TGTGCCAGCAGGACGGCGGGGAACTATGGCTACACCTTC.

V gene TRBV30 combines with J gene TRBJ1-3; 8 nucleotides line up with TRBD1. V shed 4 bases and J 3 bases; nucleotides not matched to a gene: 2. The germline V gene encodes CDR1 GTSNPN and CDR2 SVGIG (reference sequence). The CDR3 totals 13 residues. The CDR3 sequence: CAWTGGFGNTIYF. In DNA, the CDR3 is TGTGCCTGGACAGGGGGCTTTGGAAACACCATATATTTT.

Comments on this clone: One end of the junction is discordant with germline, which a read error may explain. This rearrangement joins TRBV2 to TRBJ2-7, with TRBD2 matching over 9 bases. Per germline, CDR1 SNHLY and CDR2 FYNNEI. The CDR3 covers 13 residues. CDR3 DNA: TGTGCCAGCAGTGCGGGGGGACTAGCAGCAAAAAACTTC. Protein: CASSAGGLAAKNF.

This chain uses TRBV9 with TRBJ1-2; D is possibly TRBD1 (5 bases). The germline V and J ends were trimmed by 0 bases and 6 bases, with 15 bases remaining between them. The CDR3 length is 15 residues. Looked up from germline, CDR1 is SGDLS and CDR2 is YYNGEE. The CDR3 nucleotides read TGTGCCAGCAGCGTAGATGAGGGGCGGAGGGATGGCTACACCTTC. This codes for CASSVDEGRRDGYTF.

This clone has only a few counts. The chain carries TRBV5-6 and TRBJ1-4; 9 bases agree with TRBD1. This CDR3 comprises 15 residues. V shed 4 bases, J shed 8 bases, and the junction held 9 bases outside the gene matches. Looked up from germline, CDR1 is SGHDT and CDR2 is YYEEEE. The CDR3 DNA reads TGTGCCAGCAGCCGCCGGGACAGGGAGGGCGAAAAACTGTTTTTT. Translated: CASSRRDREGEKLFF. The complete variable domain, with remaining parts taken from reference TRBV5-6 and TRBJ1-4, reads DAGVTQSPTHLIKTRGQQVTLRCSPKSGHDTVSWYQQALGQGPQFIFQYYEEEERQRGNFPDRFSGHQFPNYSSELNVNALLLGDSALYLCASSRRDREGEKLFFGSGTQLSVL.

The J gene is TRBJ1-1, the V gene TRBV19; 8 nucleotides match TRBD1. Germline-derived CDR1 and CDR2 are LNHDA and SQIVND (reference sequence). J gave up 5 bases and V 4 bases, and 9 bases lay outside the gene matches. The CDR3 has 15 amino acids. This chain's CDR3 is CASSTHQGARTEAFF. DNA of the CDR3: TGTGCCAGTAGTACCCACCAGGGGGCGCGGACTGAAGCTTTCTTT.

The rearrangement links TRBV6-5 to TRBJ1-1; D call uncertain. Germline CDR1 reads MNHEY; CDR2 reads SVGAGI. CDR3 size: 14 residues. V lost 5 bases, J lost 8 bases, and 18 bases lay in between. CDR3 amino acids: CASSPSSVAREAFF. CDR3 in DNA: TGTGCCAGCAGTCCTTCATCGGTTGCTAGGGAAGCTTTCTTT.

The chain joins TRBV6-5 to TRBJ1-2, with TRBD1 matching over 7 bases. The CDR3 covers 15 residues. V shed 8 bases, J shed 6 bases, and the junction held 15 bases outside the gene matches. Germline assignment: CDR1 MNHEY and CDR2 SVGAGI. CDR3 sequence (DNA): TGTGCCAGCTCCTTGAAGGACAGGCTTGTCGATGGCTACACCTTC. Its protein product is CASSLKDRLVDGYTF.

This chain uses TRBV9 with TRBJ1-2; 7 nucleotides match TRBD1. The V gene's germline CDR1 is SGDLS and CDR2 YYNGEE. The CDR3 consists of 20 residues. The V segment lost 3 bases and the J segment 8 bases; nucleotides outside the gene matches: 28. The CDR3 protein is CASSDPFGETKGARRKGYTF. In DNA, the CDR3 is TGTGCCAGCAGCGACCCCTTTGGGGAGACTAAGGGGGCGCGGAGAAAAGGCTACACCTTC.

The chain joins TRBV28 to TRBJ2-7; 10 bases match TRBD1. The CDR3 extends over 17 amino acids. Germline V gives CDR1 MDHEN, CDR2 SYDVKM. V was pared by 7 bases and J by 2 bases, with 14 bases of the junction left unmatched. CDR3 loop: CASTKFPPGTGAYEQYF. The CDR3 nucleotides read TGTGCCAGCACCAAGTTCCCACCCGGGACAGGGGCCTACGAGCAGTACTTC.

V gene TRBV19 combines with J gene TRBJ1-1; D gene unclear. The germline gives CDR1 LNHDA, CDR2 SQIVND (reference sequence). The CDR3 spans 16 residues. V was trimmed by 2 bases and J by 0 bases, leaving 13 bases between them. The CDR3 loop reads CASSISRSPMNTEAFF. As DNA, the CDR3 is TGTGCCAGTAGTATATCGCGTTCTCCGATGAACACTGAAGCTTTCTTT.

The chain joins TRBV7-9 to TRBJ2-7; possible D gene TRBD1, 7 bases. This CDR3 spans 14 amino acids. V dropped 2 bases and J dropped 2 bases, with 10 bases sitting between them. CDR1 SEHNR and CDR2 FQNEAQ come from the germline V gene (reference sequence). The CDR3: CASSLQGEAYEQYF. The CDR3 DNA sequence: TGTGCCAGCAGCTTACAGGGGGAGGCCTACGAGCAGTACTTC.

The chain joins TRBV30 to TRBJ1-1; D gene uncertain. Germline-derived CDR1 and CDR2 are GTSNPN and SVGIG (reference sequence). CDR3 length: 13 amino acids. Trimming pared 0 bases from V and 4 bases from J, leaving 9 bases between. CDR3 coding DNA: TGTGCCTGGAGTGTAAAAGGAGGCACTGAAGCTTTCTTT. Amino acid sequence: CAWSVKGGTEAFF.

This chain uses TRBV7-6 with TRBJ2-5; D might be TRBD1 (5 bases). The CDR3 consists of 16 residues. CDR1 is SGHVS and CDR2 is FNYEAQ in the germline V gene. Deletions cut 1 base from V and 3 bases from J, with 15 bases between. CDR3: CASSLGAGNTKETQYF. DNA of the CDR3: TGTGCCAGCAGCTTAGGGGCAGGGAATACAAAAGAGACCCAGTACTTC. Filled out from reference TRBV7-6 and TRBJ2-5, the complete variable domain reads GAGVSQSPRYKVTKRGQDVALRCDPISGHVSLYWYRQALGQGPEFLTYFNYEAQQDKSGLPNDRFSAERPEGSISTLTIQRTEQRDSAMYRCASSLGAGNTKETQYFGPGTRLLVL.

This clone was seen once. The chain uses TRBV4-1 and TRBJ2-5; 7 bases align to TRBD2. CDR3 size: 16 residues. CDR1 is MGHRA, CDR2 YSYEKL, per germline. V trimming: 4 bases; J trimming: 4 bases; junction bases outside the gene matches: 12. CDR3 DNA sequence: TGCGCCAGCAGCCTAGACTGGGCGGGAGCCGGAGAGACCCAGTACTTC. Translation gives CASSLDWAGAGETQYF.

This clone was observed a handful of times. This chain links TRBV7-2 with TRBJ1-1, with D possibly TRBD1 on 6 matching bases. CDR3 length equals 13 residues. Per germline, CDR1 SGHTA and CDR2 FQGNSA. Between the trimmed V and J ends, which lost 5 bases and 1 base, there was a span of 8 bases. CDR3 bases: TGTGCCAGCAGCAGGACAGCGAACACTGAAGCTTTCTTT. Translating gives CASSRTANTEAFF.

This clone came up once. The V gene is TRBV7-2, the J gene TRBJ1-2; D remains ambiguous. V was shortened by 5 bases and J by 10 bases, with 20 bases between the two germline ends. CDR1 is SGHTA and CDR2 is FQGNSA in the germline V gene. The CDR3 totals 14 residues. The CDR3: CASSLEVGLIDYTF. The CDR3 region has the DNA TGTGCCAGCAGCCTAGAAGTCGGGTTGATAGACTACACCTTC.

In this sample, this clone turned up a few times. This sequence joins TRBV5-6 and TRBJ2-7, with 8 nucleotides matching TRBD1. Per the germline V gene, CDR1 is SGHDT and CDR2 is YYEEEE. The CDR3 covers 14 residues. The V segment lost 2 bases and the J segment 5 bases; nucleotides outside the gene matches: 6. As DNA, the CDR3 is TGTGCCAGCAGCTTCGGGGCGGACAGGGACGAGCAGTACTTC. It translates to CASSFGADRDEQYF.

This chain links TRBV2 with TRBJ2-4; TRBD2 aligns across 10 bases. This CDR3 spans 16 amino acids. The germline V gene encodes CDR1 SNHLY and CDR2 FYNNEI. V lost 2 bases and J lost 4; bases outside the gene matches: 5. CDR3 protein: CASSEFRTSGKNIQYF. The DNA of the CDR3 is TGTGCCAGCAGTGAATTCCGGACTAGCGGAAAAAACATTCAGTACTTC.

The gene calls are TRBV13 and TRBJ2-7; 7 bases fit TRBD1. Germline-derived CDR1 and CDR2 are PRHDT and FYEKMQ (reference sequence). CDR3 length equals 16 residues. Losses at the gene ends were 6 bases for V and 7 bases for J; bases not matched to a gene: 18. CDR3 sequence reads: CASRHFTPGQTGEQYF. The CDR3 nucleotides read TGTGCCAGCAGACATTTTACACCGGGACAGACGGGGGAGCAGTACTTC. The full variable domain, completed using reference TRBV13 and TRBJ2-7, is AAGVIQSPRHLIKEKRETATLKCYPIPRHDTVYWYQQGPGQDPQFLISFYEKMQSDKGSIPDRFSAQQFSDYHSELNMSSLELGDSALYFCASRHFTPGQTGEQYFGPGTRLTVT.

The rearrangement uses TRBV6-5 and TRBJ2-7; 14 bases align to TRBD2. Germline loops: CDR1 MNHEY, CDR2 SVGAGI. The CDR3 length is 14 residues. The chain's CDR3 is CATLGTSGSDEQYF. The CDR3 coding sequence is TGTGCTACATTAGGGACTAGCGGGAGTGACGAGCAGTACTTC.

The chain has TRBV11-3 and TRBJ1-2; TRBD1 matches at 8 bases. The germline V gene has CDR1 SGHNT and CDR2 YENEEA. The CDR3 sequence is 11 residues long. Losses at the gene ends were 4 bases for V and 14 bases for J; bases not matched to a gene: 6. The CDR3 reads CASSSPDRDTF. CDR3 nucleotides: TGTGCCAGCAGCTCCCCGGACAGGGATACCTTC.

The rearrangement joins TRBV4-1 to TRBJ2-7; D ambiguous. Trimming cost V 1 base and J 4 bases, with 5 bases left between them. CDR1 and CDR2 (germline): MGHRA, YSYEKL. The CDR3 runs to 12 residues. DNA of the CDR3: TGCGCCAGCAGCCAAGGGCCTTACGAGCAGTACTTC. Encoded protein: CASSQGPYEQYF.